The source of this T cell receptor (beta chain) is a study of blood T cell repertoires in COVID-19. Study in general: COVID-19 samples collected from the United States, Italy and Spain covered acute and convalescent phases. PBMCs, B-cell-depleted T cells, or T cells provided the cDNA or gDNA that made up the material.

Original data processing: It was from reference gene primer amplification that nucleated cell counts were estimated. The protocol was immunoSEQ multiplex PCR, while the TCRdb copy is restricted to in-frame clones and leaves out a portion. Clone size and the V and J calls come from that table; the DNA yielded D and trimming. This table has approximately 220,000 clones, about 85% appearing once. This CDR3 spans 13 amino acids. Trimming cost V 2 bases and J 2 bases, with 4 bases left between them. Germline loops: CDR1 MNHEY, CDR2 SMNVEV (reference sequence). The sequence derives from a woman aged 60-75 years who had recovered from COVID-19. This rearrangement joins TRBV27 to TRBJ1-5, with no clear D. The sequenced material came from peripheral blood. CDR3 amino acids: CASSLAGNQPQHF. In DNA, the CDR3 is TGTGCCAGCAGTTTAGCGGGCAATCAGCCCCAGCATTTT.